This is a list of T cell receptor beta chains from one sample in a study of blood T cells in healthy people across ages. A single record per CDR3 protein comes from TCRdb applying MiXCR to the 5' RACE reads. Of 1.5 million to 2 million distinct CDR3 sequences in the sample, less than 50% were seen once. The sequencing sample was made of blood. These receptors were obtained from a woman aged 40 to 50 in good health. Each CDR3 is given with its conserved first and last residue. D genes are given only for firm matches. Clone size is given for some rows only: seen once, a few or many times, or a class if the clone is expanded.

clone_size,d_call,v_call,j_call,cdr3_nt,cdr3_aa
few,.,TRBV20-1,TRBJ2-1,TGCAGTGCAACCGGGACACTCGAGCAGTTCTTC,CSATGTLEQFF
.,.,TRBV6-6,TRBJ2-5,TGTGCCAGCAGTTACAACGTAGGGTCGGGTCAAGAGACCCAGTACTTC,CASSYNVGSGQETQYF
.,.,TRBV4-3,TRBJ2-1,TGCGCCAGCAGCCAAGATTCAAGCGGCTTCTACAATGAGCAGTTCTTC,CASSQDSSGFYNEQFF
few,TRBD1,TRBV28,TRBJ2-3,TGTGCCAGCAGTCCCTCGGGACAGGGGACTAGCACAGATACGCAGTATTTT,CASSPSGQGTSTDTQYF
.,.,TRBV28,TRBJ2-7,TGTGCCAGCAGTGCCCCCCTTAAGGGGGGGAAATACAATGAGCAGTACTTC,CASSAPLKGGKYNEQYF
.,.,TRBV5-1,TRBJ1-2,TGCGCCAGCAGCCCTGTGGGGTTGAACTATGGCTACACCTTC,CASSPVGLNYGYTF
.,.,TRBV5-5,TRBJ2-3,TGTGCCAGCTTGGACACCTACACAGATACGCAGTATTTT,CASLDTYTDTQYF
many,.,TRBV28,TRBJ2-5,TGTGCCAGTGGCAGGGGAAAGACCCAGTACTTC,CASGRGKTQYF
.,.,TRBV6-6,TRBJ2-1,TGTGCCAGCAGTTACGCAAGTTCGGGAGTCCCCTACGAGCAGTTCTTC,CASSYASSGVPYEQFF
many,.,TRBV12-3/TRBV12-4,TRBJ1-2,TGTGCCAGCAGTCCAGGGGTTAGTGGCTACACCTTC,CASSPGVSGYTF
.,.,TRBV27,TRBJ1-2,TGTGCCAGCAGTTTGTTGGGAGGACTTGGCTATGGCTACACCTTC,CASSLLGGLGYGYTF